The 5 T cell receptor beta chains below all came from one sample that was sequenced in a study of blood T cell repertoires in COVID-19. Assay used: immunoSEQ multiplex PCR; TCRdb lists only in-frame clones, some missing. Among 200,000 to 300,000 clones, 85% to 90% were seen once, and the ten largest hold roughly 5%. Input material: peripheral blood. The receptors were sampled from a woman aged 60-75 years with COVID-19, enrolled during active disease.

This clone occurred a few times. CDR3 bases: TGTGCCAGCGGCCCCGGGACAGGGGCCAACTATGGCTACACCTTC. It is translated as CASGPGTGANYGYTF. The chain joins TRBV5-6 to TRBJ1-2; 10 nucleotides match TRBD1. The CDR3 loop spans 15 amino acids. With 7 bases clipped from V and 2 bases from J, the junction kept 8 bases outside the gene matches. Germline loops: CDR1 SGHDT, CDR2 YYEEEE.

This chain links TRBV6-5 with TRBJ2-3; D might be TRBD2 (6 bases). Germline V CDR1 and CDR2: MNHEY, SVGAGI. V dropped 5 bases and J dropped 4 bases, with 13 bases sitting between them. The CDR3 is 14 amino acids. DNA of the CDR3: TGTGCCAGCAGTACCCGCCCGGGGGCAGATACGCAGTATTTT. Translating gives CASSTRPGADTQYF.

Comments on this clone: The germline gene is not matched at one end of the junction; a read error may be the cause. This chain links TRBV24-1 with TRBJ1-2; 7 nucleotides agree with TRBD1. Germline CDR1 is KGHDR and CDR2 is SFDVKD. This CDR3 comprises 12 residues. CDR3 region: CATSDPGQAMIF. CDR3 DNA: TGTGCCACCAGTGACCCTGGACAGGCAATGATCTTC.

The chain uses TRBV30 and TRBJ2-3, with TRBD2 matching 12 bases. CDR3 size: 15 residues. Germline V gene sequence: CDR1 GTSNPN, CDR2 SVGIG (reference sequence). J lost 2 bases, V lost 1 base, and 1 base had no gene match. CDR3: CAWSASGRDTDTQYF. In DNA, the CDR3 is TGTGCCTGGAGTGCTAGCGGGAGGGACACAGATACGCAGTATTTT.

This rearrangement joins TRBV6-5 to TRBJ1-6; D is possibly TRBD1 (5 bases). The CDR3 spans 15 residues. V was cut by 2 bases and J by 9 bases, with 14 bases left in between. Germline V gene data show CDR1 as MNHEY and CDR2 as SVGAGI. The chain's CDR3 is CASSYGGVRGSPLHF. The CDR3 DNA reads as TGTGCCAGCAGTTACGGCGGGGTTAGGGGTTCACCCCTCCACTTT.